This T cell receptor (beta chain) comes out of a study of lymphopenia after photon versus proton radiotherapy (dated by TCRdb to between 2017 and 2020). Turning to the overall study: The immunological effects of photon versus proton radiation therapy were compared in patients with gastrointestinal tumors who developed high-grade lymphopenia. The roughly 20 patients in the cohort had gastrointestinal tumors, were treated with either photon or proton therapy, and subsequently developed lymphopenia. The study was designed to characterize how the impact on the immune system differs between the two radiation modalities. Broad study findings and their caveats: During treatment, patients who received photon therapy lost naive T cells and TCR diversity and gained effector/memory populations, whereas patients who received proton therapy remained relatively stable. The survival association was examined only in patients who died, and the authors described better survival with proton therapy as a possibility, not as a demonstrated result. Across the cohort, among patients who died, a greater drop in TCR diversity after the nadir was inversely correlated with overall survival time. After the lymphocyte count nadir, photon-treated repertoires showed oligoclonal expansion, especially of CD8+ Temra cells, which drove the drop in diversity.

According to the germline V gene, CDR1 reads MDHEN and CDR2 reads SYDVKM. V is clipped by 1 base and J by 6 bases, and the sequence between their germline boundaries is 14 bases long. The CDR3 starts with the cysteine, ends with the phenylalanine, and has 15 residues. The read is trimmed to its CDR3 DNA, 45 bases read in frame from base 1. To note about this clone: Its target antigen remains unknown. No per-base quality is available; no much larger clone lies one base away.

The library was obtained by the immunoSEQ multiplex PCR assay. Alongside multiparametric flow cytometry, deep sequencing of rearranged TCR beta loci was used to profile the T cell repertoires. Held by TCRdb, this immuneACCESS table contains in-frame sequences only and omits some clones. Under half of the omission traces to an unresolved V gene where checked; the cause of the rest is unknown. In this sample the table shows 40,000 to 55,000 clones, 80% to 95% of which occur a single time. The ten largest account for more than 15% of the sample. This TCR came from a woman in her thirties or forties with cholangiocarcinoma. This chain is built from TRBV28 and TRBJ2-3, with the D gene too uncertain to name. The sample in question was peripheral blood, obtained from a patient treated with photon-based radiotherapy. The CDR3 here reads CASSLLGSIRDTQYF. The DNA is as follows: TGTGCCAGCAGTTTATTAGGGTCAATAAGGGATACGCAGTATTTT.